What follows are 25 T cell receptor beta chains derived from one specimen sequenced in a study of cytomegalovirus exposure and HLA in healthy donors. Primers: 60 Vbeta forward and 13 Jbeta reverse. The repertoire was sequenced with immunoSEQ multiplex PCR; TCRdb's copy has only in-frame clones and lacks some. The sample contains roughly 120,000 clones, around 80% of which appear only once. Input material: PBMCs. The receptors come from a man aged 45 to 65 in good health and CMV-seronegative.

The chain combines TRBV19 with TRBJ1-5; TRBD1 matches 9 bases. V shed 5 bases and J 9 bases; nucleotides not matched to a gene: 5. This CDR3 contains 13 residues. Germline CDR1 reads LNHDA; CDR2 reads SQIVND (reference sequence). DNA for the CDR3: TGTGCCAGTAGTCTACAGGGGGCTGGGCCCCAGCATTTT. Residues: CASSLQGAGPQHF.

The CDR3: CASSFPPSGGGPEAFF. DNA for the CDR3: TGTGCCAGCAGCTTCCCGCCTAGTGGCGGGGGGCCTGAAGCTTTCTTT. The genes are TRBV12-1 and TRBJ1-1. TRBV12-1 is classified as a pseudogene. There are 16 residues in the CDR3.

J is TRBJ1-4 and V is TRBV6-5; D gene unclear. This CDR3 spans 14 amino acids. The V gene's germline CDR1 is MNHEY and CDR2 SVGAGI. Trimming removed 6 bases at V and 1 base at J, with 9 bases between. CDR3: CASRLPGTNEKLFF. The DNA of the CDR3 is TGTGCCAGCAGGCTGCCCGGAACTAATGAAAAACTGTTTTTT.

This clone showed up just a few times. This chain links TRBV12-5 with TRBJ2-1, with 12 bases aligning to TRBD2. Germline trimming cut 5 bases from V and 15 bases from J; bases unmatched to any gene: 11. The length of the CDR3 is 14 residues. CDR1 is LGHNT and CDR2 is FRNRAP in the germline V gene. The CDR3 reads CASGPTLRLAGVFF. As DNA, the CDR3 is TGTGCTAGTGGTCCGACCCTAAGACTAGCGGGAGTGTTCTTC. Full variable domain (missing parts from reference TRBV12-5 and TRBJ2-1): DARVTQTPRHKVTEMGQEVTMRCQPILGHNTVFWYRQTMMQGLELLAYFRNRAPLDDSGMPKDRFSAEMPDATLATLKIQPSEPRDSAVYFCASGPTLRLAGVFFGPGTRLTVL.

In this sample, this clone turned up a few times. The chain links TRBV28 to TRBJ1-2; D is possibly TRBD1 (5 bases). Deletions cut 3 bases from V and 5 bases from J, with 10 bases between. The CDR3 runs to 13 residues. Germline CDR1 is MDHEN and CDR2 is SYDVKM. The CDR3 loop is CASSLGGLYGYTF. In DNA form, the CDR3 reads TGTGCCAGCAGTTTGGGGGGTTTATATGGCTACACCTTC.

The chain has TRBV9 and TRBJ1-3; tentatively, D is TRBD1 (6 bases). This CDR3 has 14 residues. Trimming cost V 3 bases and J 4 bases, with 11 bases left between them. CDR1 SGDLS and CDR2 YYNGEE come from the germline V gene. The CDR3 loop reads CASSAGDFGNTIYF. The CDR3 bases are TGTGCCAGCAGCGCAGGGGATTTCGGAAACACCATATATTTT.

The chain carries TRBV12-5 and TRBJ1-1; TRBD1 agrees at 12 bases. The J segment lost 9 bases and the V segment lost 4 bases, leaving 9 bases of the junction unmatched. This CDR3 is built from 15 residues. CDR1 is LGHNT, CDR2 FRNRAP, per germline. The CDR3 nucleotides are TGTGCTAGTGGTTCCCAGTCCGGGACAGGGGGCCAAGCTTTCTTT. Translation: CASGSQSGTGGQAFF.

This chain connects TRBV4-3 to TRBJ2-5; 11 positions match TRBD2. Looked up from germline, CDR1 is LGHNA and CDR2 is YSLEER. The trim removed 0 bases at V and 2 bases at J, leaving 8 bases unmatched. The CDR3 has 18 amino acids. This CDR3 is CASSQDPTSGGEQETQYF. CDR3 in DNA: TGCGCCAGCAGCCAAGATCCCACTAGCGGGGGCGAGCAAGAGACCCAGTACTTC.

V usage is TRBV2 and J usage is TRBJ1-2; D is unresolved. The CDR3 totals 15 residues. CDR1 SNHLY and CDR2 FYNNEI come from the germline V gene. Trimming removed 2 bases at V and 0 bases at J, with 10 bases between. This CDR3 reads CASSESGTSNYGYTF. In nucleotides, the CDR3 is TGTGCCAGCAGTGAATCGGGAACGTCTAACTATGGCTACACCTTC.

The rearrangement joins TRBV19 to TRBJ2-7; D unclear. Germline V gene sequence: CDR1 LNHDA, CDR2 SQIVND (reference sequence). The V gene lost 4 bases and the J gene lost 2 bases, with 9 bases spanning the gap. This CDR3 spans 13 amino acids. In DNA, the CDR3 is TGTGCCAGTAGTAGCCAGGAACCCTACGAGCAGTACTTC. It is translated as CASSSQEPYEQYF.

The chain is built from TRBV5-1 and TRBJ2-7; 8 bases map to TRBD1. The CDR3 runs 13 residues. Germline assignment: CDR1 SGHRS and CDR2 YFSETQ. J gave up 2 bases and V 4 bases, and 2 bases lay outside the gene matches. The CDR3 DNA follows: TGCGCCAGCAGCCAGGGACAGGCCTACGAGCAGTACTTC. The encoded protein is CASSQGQAYEQYF. The whole variable domain, remainder taken from reference TRBV5-1 and TRBJ2-7, is KAGVTQTPRYLIKTRGQQVTLSCSPISGHRSVSWYQQTPGQGLQFLFEYFSETQRNKGNFPGRFSGRQFSNSRSEMNVSTLELGDSALYLCASSQGQAYEQYFGPGTRLTVT.

A single count supports this clone. The chain combines TRBV11-2 with TRBJ2-1, with 9 positions matching TRBD2. Germline V lookup: CDR1 SGHAT, CDR2 FQNNGV. The CDR3 is 17 amino acids. The V gene end was trimmed by 4 bases and the J gene end by 4 bases; junction bases not matched to a gene: 11. The CDR3 loop is CASSSPAGGLPYNEQFF. Here the CDR3 DNA reads TGTGCCAGCAGCTCCCCAGCGGGAGGACTCCCTTACAATGAGCAGTTCTTC.

The J gene is TRBJ1-2, the V gene TRBV4-3, with 11 bases fitting TRBD1. The CDR3 spans 19 residues. Unmatched junction bases numbered 15, after V lost 0 bases and J lost 6 bases. Germline-derived CDR1 and CDR2 are LGHNA and YSLEER. CDR3 nucleotides: TGCGCCAGCAGCCAAGATCCTCGAAGTCGGGGACAGGGGGATGATGGCTACACCTTC. Translation: CASSQDPRSRGQGDDGYTF.

The V call is TRBV7-9, the J call TRBJ1-4; D unresolved. Per germline, CDR1 SEHNR and CDR2 FQNEAQ (reference sequence). The ends were cut back, 5 bases at V and 3 bases at J, with 13 bases in the middle. The CDR3 spans 15 residues. CDR3 coding DNA: TGTGCCAGCAGCCCTCAGGCAACGGCTAATGAAAAACTGTTTTTT. Translation gives CASSPQATANEKLFF.

V gene TRBV19 combines with J gene TRBJ2-5; 12 bases are a match to TRBD1. Germline V gives CDR1 LNHDA, CDR2 SQIVND (reference sequence). The CDR3 extends over 18 amino acids. The junction had 13 bases not matched to a gene; V was cut back by 2 bases and J by 6 bases. The CDR3: CASSIIPTGTGGGKTQYF. Written as DNA, the CDR3 is TGTGCCAGTAGTATAATCCCCACCGGGACAGGGGGCGGGAAGACCCAGTACTTC.

A few counts support this clone. This sequence joins TRBV5-1 and TRBJ1-1; D is ambiguous. Germline CDR1 SGHRS, CDR2 YFSETQ. V dropped 2 bases and J dropped 1 base, with 9 bases sitting between them. The length of the CDR3 is 14 residues. The CDR3 protein is CASSFTRTNTEAFF. CDR3 nucleotide sequence: TGCGCCAGCAGCTTCACTAGAACGAACACTGAAGCTTTCTTT.

The chain carries TRBV19 and TRBJ2-1; TRBD1 agrees at 10 bases. The CDR3 has 14 amino acids. Trimming cost V 5 bases and J 9 bases; bases outside gene matches: 7. The V gene's germline CDR1 is LNHDA and CDR2 SQIVND (reference sequence). The chain's CDR3 is CASSPRDRGAEQFF. Here the CDR3 DNA reads TGTGCCAGTAGTCCGCGGGACAGGGGAGCTGAGCAGTTCTTC.

This clone has only a few counts. This sequence joins TRBV9 and TRBJ1-2; weak D call: TRBD1 (6 bases). Germline lookup yields CDR1 SGDLS and CDR2 YYNGEE. This CDR3 contains 16 residues. V was pared by 4 bases and J by 5 bases, with 21 bases between. Here the CDR3 reads CASSTQRGGPLYGYTF. In DNA, the CDR3 is TGTGCCAGCAGCACTCAAAGGGGGGGGCCCTTATATGGCTACACCTTC.

The CDR3 DNA follows: TGTGCCAGTAGTATGAGGAGGACGGGTCAAGAGACCCAGTACTTC. As protein: CASSMRRTGQETQYF. The chain joins TRBV19 to TRBJ2-5; the D gene is possibly TRBD2 (5 bases). Germline CDR1 LNHDA, CDR2 SQIVND (reference sequence). The ends were cut back, 3 bases at V and 2 bases at J, with 13 bases in the middle. CDR3 size: 15 residues.

The gene calls are TRBV28 and TRBJ1-4, with 7 bases aligning to TRBD1. CDR3 size: 12 residues. V dropped 6 bases and J dropped 12; count of bases not matched to a gene: 7. Germline CDR1 MDHEN, CDR2 SYDVKM. CDR3 bases: TGTGCCAGCAGGAGTCCGGGACAGCAACTGTTTTTT. It translates to CASRSPGQQLFF.

The chain has TRBV7-2 and TRBJ2-1, with 9 bases matching TRBD1. The germline V gene has CDR1 SGHTA and CDR2 FQGNSA. J gave up 7 bases and V 5 bases, and 9 bases lay outside the gene matches. The CDR3 runs 15 residues. In DNA form, the CDR3 reads TGTGCCAGCAGCAAATCGGGACAGGGTACGAATGAGCAGTTCTTC. It translates to CASSKSGQGTNEQFF.

CDR3: CASSPDRGGANVLTF. The CDR3 nucleotides read TGTGCCAGCAGCCCCGACAGGGGTGGGGCCAACGTCCTGACTTTC. This rearrangement joins TRBV28 to TRBJ2-6, with 8 bases aligning to TRBD1. The CDR3 sequence is 15 residues long. Trimming took 6 bases from V and 3 from J; bases not matched to a gene: 4. CDR1 is MDHEN, CDR2 SYDVKM, per germline.

This chain links TRBV6-6 with TRBJ1-6, with 9 bases identical to TRBD1. J gave up 8 bases and V 2 bases, and 4 bases lay outside the gene matches. This CDR3 contains 15 residues. The V gene's germline CDR1 is MNHNY and CDR2 SVGAGI (reference sequence). DNA for the CDR3: TGTGCCAGCAGTTACGAGGGACAGGGCGATTCACCCCTCCACTTT. This translates into CASSYEGQGDSPLHF.

This sequence joins TRBV6-1 and TRBJ1-2, with D possibly being TRBD1 (5 bases). Germline loops: CDR1 MNHNS, CDR2 SASEGT. This CDR3 spans 12 amino acids. The V and J ends lost 2 bases and 8 bases respectively, with 9 bases between them. The CDR3 DNA reads as TGTGCCAGCAGTGAACAGGGAAGAGGCTACACCTTC. Protein product: CASSEQGRGYTF.

The chain recombines TRBV2 with TRBJ2-7; TRBD2 agrees at 9 bases. J lost 6 bases, V lost 4 bases, and 7 bases had no gene match. From germline, CDR1 is SNHLY and CDR2 FYNNEI. The CDR3 is made up of 14 amino acids. DNA for the CDR3: TGTGCCAGCAGTGGGGCGGGAGGGACTGTCGAGCAGTACTTC. This gives the protein CASSGAGGTVEQYF.